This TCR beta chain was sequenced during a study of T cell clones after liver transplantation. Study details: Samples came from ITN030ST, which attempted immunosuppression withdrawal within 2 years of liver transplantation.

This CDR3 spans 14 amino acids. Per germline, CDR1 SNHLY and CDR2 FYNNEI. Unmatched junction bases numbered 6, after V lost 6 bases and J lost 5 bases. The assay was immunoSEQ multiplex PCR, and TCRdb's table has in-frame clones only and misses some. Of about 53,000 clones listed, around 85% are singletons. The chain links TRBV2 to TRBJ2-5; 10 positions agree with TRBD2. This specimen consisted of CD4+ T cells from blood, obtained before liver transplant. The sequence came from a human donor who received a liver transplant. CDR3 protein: CASSTSGTVETQYF. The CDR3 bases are TGTGCCAGCAGCACTAGCGGGACGGTGGAGACCCAGTACTTC.